Below, 3 T cell receptor beta chains from the same sample are listed, as sequenced in a study of cytomegalovirus exposure and HLA in healthy donors. Using immunoSEQ multiplex PCR, the repertoire was profiled, and TCRdb retains in-frame clones only, with some absent. The sample lists about 130,000 clones, around 94% occurring once. Material for sequencing was PBMCs. The source is a woman in her late teens or twenties in good health and CMV-seronegative.

The chain has TRBV2 and TRBJ1-4; 8 bases are a match to TRBD1. The trim removed 6 bases at V and 10 bases at J, leaving 10 bases unmatched. This CDR3 comprises 14 residues. From germline, CDR1 is SNHLY and CDR2 FYNNEI. The DNA for the CDR3 is TGTGCCAGCAGGCCAGGACAGGGATACGGAAAACTGTTTTTT. Translation: CASRPGQGYGKLFF.

The J gene is TRBJ1-1, the V gene TRBV9; possibly TRBD1 for D (5 bases). The CDR3 spans 16 residues. Between the trimmed V and J ends, which lost 0 bases and 2 bases, there was a span of 14 bases. Germline V gene sequence: CDR1 SGDLS, CDR2 YYNGEE. Here the CDR3 DNA reads TGTGCCAGCAGCGTAGTTGAGACAGCCATTAACACTGAAGCTTTCTTT. Protein: CASSVVETAINTEAFF.

The chain joins TRBV5-1 to TRBJ2-1, with 7 bases aligning to TRBD2. The trim removed 4 bases at V and 3 bases at J, leaving 7 bases unmatched. The CDR3 loop spans 15 amino acids. Looked up from germline, CDR1 is SGHRS and CDR2 is YFSETQ. In nucleotides, the CDR3 is TGCGCCAGCAGCGGATGGGAGGGGAACTACAATGAGCAGTTCTTC. Amino acids: CASSGWEGNYNEQFF.